The source of this T cell receptor (beta chain) is a study of cytomegalovirus exposure and HLA in healthy donors. Whole-study context: Most genotyped donors, roughly 83% of 398, had Caucasian-associated genetic ancestry.

General observations from the study: In a later analysis, parvovirus B19, influenza, CMV and Epstein-Barr virus appeared linked to several top co-occurrence clusters. Cytomegalovirus-associated TCR beta chains were listed, numbering roughly 150. Despite most TCR sequences being rare, some public TCRs occurred in many donors.

This CDR3 is built from 15 residues. Germline CDR1 reads SEHNR; CDR2 reads FQNEAQ (reference sequence). V dropped 5 bases and J dropped 1; count of bases not matched to a gene: 6. Note on this clone: Its target is not known.

Primers included in the PCR were 60 Vbeta and 13 Jbeta primers. Sequencing was performed with immunoSEQ multiplex PCR; in TCRdb, only in-frame clones are kept and a portion is missing. The data hold roughly 120,000 clones, with about 8% observed a single time. The chain has TRBV7-9 and TRBJ1-1, with 8 nucleotides matching TRBD1. Specimen: PBMCs. The receptor's source is a woman between 40 and 55 years old in good health and CMV-seropositive. The CDR3 DNA reads TGTGCCAGCAGCATCCGGACAGGGACGAACACTGAAGCTTTCTTT. It yields the protein CASSIRTGTNTEAFF.